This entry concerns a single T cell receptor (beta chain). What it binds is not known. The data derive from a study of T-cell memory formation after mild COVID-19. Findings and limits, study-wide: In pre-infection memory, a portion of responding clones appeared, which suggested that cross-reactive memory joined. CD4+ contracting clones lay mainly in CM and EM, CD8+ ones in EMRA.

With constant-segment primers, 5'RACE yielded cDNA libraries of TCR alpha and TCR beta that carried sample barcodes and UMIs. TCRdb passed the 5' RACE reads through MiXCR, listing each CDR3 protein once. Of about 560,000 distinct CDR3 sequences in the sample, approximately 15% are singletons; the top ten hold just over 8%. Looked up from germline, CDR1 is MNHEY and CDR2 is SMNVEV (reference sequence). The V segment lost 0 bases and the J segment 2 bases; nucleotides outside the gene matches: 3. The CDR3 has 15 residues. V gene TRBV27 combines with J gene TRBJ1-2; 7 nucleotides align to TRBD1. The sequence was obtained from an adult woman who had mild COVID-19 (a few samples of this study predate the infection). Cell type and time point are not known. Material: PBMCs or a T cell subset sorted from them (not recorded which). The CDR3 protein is CASSLSRQGNYGYTF. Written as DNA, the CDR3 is TGTGCCAGCAGTTTATCTAGACAGGGCAACTATGGCTACACCTTC.